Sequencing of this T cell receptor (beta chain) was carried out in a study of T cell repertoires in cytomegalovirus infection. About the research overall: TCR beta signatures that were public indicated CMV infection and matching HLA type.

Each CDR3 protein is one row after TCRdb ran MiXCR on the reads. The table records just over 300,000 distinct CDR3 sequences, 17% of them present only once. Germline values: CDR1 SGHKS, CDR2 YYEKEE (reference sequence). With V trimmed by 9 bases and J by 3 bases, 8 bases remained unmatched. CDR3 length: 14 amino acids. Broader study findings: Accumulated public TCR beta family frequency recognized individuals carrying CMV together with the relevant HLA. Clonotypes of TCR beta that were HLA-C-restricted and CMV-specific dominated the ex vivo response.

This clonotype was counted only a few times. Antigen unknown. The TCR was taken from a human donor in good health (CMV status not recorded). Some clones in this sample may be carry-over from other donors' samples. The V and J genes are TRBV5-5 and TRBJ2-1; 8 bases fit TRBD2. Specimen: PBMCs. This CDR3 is CATNRGGDYNEQFF. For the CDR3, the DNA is TGTGCCACCAACCGGGGGGGCGACTACAATGAGCAGTTCTTC.